This T cell receptor beta chain was sequenced for a study of OX40 agonist ivuxolimab in advanced cancers. About the research overall: Intravenous ivuxolimab was administered to patients every 2 weeks at 0.01 to 10 mg/kg. Anti-PD-1, anti-PD-L1 or anti-CTLA-4 therapy given earlier was allowed, and 35% to 50% had some.

Cycle 7 day 1, cycle 4 day 1, and baseline were the timepoints at which blood was sampled. Details on this clone: Its antigen is unidentified.

The CDR3 sequence is 15 residues long. Germline V lookup: CDR1 SGHTA, CDR2 FQGNSA. V was trimmed by 5 bases and J by 4 bases, leaving 17 bases between them. Study results and limitations: More expanded clones were found, on average, in CD8+ than in CD4+ T cells.

Only in-frame clones appear in the TCRdb table, and some are missing; sequencing was by immunoSEQ multiplex PCR. The sample shows fewer than 100,000 clones, roughly 91% of them seen only once. J is TRBJ1-2 and V is TRBV7-2; tentatively, D is TRBD1 (5 bases). The starting material was CD4+ or CD8+ T cells sorted from blood, obtained in a trial of the OX40 agonist ivuxolimab. This sequence originates from an adult with an advanced solid tumor such as melanoma, head and neck, liver or kidney cancer. The CDR3 spells CASSTRTSRAYGYTF. For the CDR3, the DNA is TGTGCCAGCAGCACCCGGACATCCCGGGCCTATGGCTACACCTTC.